A selection of T cell receptor beta chains follows, all from one sample in a study of cytomegalovirus exposure and HLA in healthy donors. Assay used: immunoSEQ multiplex PCR; TCRdb lists only in-frame clones, some missing. This sample has 150,000 to 200,000 clones, with around 80% found just once. The sequencing input was PBMCs. The receptor set was obtained from a woman aged 40 to 50 in good health and CMV-seronegative. Both conserved end residues are part of each CDR3. Fields, in order: V gene, clone size, D gene, J gene, CDR3 protein, CDR3 DNA. A D gene is named only where the DNA matches it firmly. Rows may omit the clone size; those that give it use once, few, many or a size class.

>TRBV6-9|.|TRBD1|TRBJ1-1
CASSYSGQKNTEAFF
TGTGCCAGCAGTTATTCGGGACAGAAGAACACTGAAGCTTTCTTT
>TRBV9|.|.|TRBJ1-2
CASSARPNSGPYGYTF
TGTGCCAGCAGCGCCAGACCGAATTCAGGCCCTTATGGCTACACCTTC
>TRBV6-1|few|.|TRBJ1-3
CASRPDRGGLDTIYF
TGTGCCAGCAGGCCCGATCGGGGGGGCTTGGACACCATATATTTT
>TRBV6-5|.|.|TRBJ2-7
CASSTTPDGSYEQYF
TGTGCCAGCAGCACGACTCCCGACGGTTCATACGAGCAGTACTTC
>TRBV29-1|.|TRBD2|TRBJ2-1
CSGTSGSSYNEQFF
TGCAGCGGGACTAGCGGGAGCTCCTACAATGAGCAGTTCTTC
>TRBV27|few|TRBD1|TRBJ1-3
CASSLYRGFSGNTIYF
TGTGCCAGCAGTTTATACAGGGGGTTCTCTGGAAACACCATATATTTT
>TRBV13|few|TRBD1|TRBJ1-1
CASSWRTGWDTEAFF
TGTGCCAGCAGTTGGAGGACAGGGTGGGACACTGAAGCTTTCTTT
>TRBV7-6|.|TRBD1|TRBJ1-1
CASSSRQGAKTEAFF
TGTGCCAGCAGCTCGAGACAGGGGGCGAAGACTGAAGCTTTCTTT
>TRBV5-1|.|TRBD2|TRBJ2-2
CASSPGLGMGNTGELFF
TGCGCCAGCAGCCCCGGACTAGGAATGGGGAACACCGGGGAGCTGTTTTTT
>TRBV10-3|.|TRBD2|TRBJ2-2
CAISPSGRANTGELFF
TGTGCCATCAGTCCTAGCGGGAGGGCGAACACCGGGGAGCTGTTTTTT
>TRBV6-6|.|.|TRBJ2-3
CASSPTRGTTDTQYF
TGTGCCAGCAGTCCCACCCGGGGGACCACAGATACGCAGTATTTT
>TRBV19|.|.|TRBJ1-4
CASRINFATNEKLFF
TGTGCCAGTAGGATCAACTTTGCAACTAATGAAAAACTGTTTTTT
>TRBV2|.|TRBD1|TRBJ2-3
CASSPGQGLRATDTQYF
TGTGCCAGCAGTCCGGGACAGGGGTTGAGGGCCACAGATACGCAGTATTTT
>TRBV6-6|.|TRBD1|TRBJ1-5
CASRLPDRGGQPQHF
TGTGCCAGCAGGCTCCCCGACAGGGGCGGGCAGCCCCAGCATTTT
>TRBV9|once|TRBD2|TRBJ2-7
CASSVLAGDEQYF
TGTGCCAGCAGCGTACTAGCGGGAGACGAGCAGTACTTC
>TRBV6-6|.|TRBD1|TRBJ2-1
CASNWRTGKHNEQFF
TGTGCCAGCAATTGGAGGACAGGGAAGCACAATGAGCAGTTCTTC
>TRBV9|few|.|TRBJ1-2
CASSVAPTARGYTF
TGTGCCAGCAGCGTAGCTCCCACGGCGAGGGGCTACACCTTC
>TRBV11-3|.|TRBD2|TRBJ2-3
CASSPGLAGGPDTQYF
TGTGCCAGCAGCCCGGGACTAGCGGGAGGCCCAGATACGCAGTATTTT